This TCR beta chain is from a study of blood T cell repertoires in COVID-19. The overall study: From T cells, B-cell-depleted T cells, or PBMCs came the material, which was cDNA or gDNA.

In the original workflow: Reference gene primer amplification yielded estimated nucleated cell counts. The method was immunoSEQ multiplex PCR; TCRdb's version includes in-frame clones alone and lacks a portion of them. V and J calls plus clone size are reproduced from that table; the DNA served to infer D and trimming. The table has approximately 100,000 clones, more than 80% seen once. V lost 5 bases and J 7 bases, leaving 15 bases between the germline ends. CDR1 and CDR2 from the germline V gene are GTSNPN and SVGIG (reference sequence). The CDR3 covers 13 residues. The source material was peripheral blood. The TCR was taken from a woman aged 60-75 years with acute or convalescent COVID-19. The chain recombines TRBV30 with TRBJ1-5; D may be TRBD1 (6 bases). The CDR3 sequence: CAWARGASQPQHF. CDR3 sequence (DNA): TGTGCCTGGGCTCGGGGGGCTAGCCAGCCCCAGCATTTT.